Below are 29 T cell receptor beta chains sequenced from a single sample in a study of shared clonotypes between healthy human individuals. Naive CD8 isolation took CD45RO-negative cells positively selected for CCR7 and excluded terminally differentiated effector memory CD45RA+ cells. TCRdb keeps only in-frame clones here, not all; method: immunoSEQ multiplex PCR. The profile covers approximately 600,000 clones, with 95% appearing a single time and approximately 0.11% taken by the ten largest. What was sequenced was naive CD8+ T cells sorted from blood. The receptors derive from a woman aged 25 to 39 in good health.

This rearrangement joins TRBV4-1 to TRBJ2-7, with a tentative D call TRBD1 (5 bases). Trimming left V 4 bases short and J 6 bases short, with 19 bases between. Germline V lookup: CDR1 MGHRA, CDR2 YSYEKL. The CDR3 is made up of 15 amino acids. The CDR3 DNA reads as TGCGCCAGCAGCCCCCTGGGGCAGCCCGGTGGCGAGCAGTACTTC. Its protein is CASSPLGQPGGEQYF.

This chain connects TRBV2 to TRBJ1-2, with D maybe TRBD1 (6 bases). CDR1 SNHLY and CDR2 FYNNEI come from the germline V gene. The CDR3 totals 17 residues. V was shortened by 0 bases and J by 8 bases, with 22 bases between the two germline ends. The CDR3: CASSEAIRKQGLRGYTF. CDR3 DNA sequence: TGTGCCAGCAGTGAAGCCATCCGCAAACAGGGTTTAAGGGGCTACACCTTC.

The chain employs TRBV19 and TRBJ2-7; tentative D call: TRBD2 (5 bases). Trimming took off 5 bases at V and 2 bases at J, with 16 bases between the two ends. CDR1 and CDR2 (germline): LNHDA, SQIVND (reference sequence). The CDR3 covers 15 residues. The CDR3 here is CASSPSLNGAYEQYF. CDR3 coding DNA: TGTGCCAGTAGTCCCTCGTTGAACGGGGCCTACGAGCAGTACTTC.

The rearrangement uses TRBV11-2 and TRBJ1-4; D gene ambiguous. V gave up 3 bases and J gave up 5 bases, with 1 base separating them. The CDR3 spans 11 residues. CDR1 SGHAT and CDR2 FQNNGV come from the germline V gene. In nucleotides, the CDR3 is TGTGCCAGCAGCTTGAATGAAAAACTGTTTTTT. Protein: CASSLNEKLFF.

The V call is TRBV7-8, the J call TRBJ2-5; D ambiguous. The J call may be in error: the DNA end matches TRBJ2-7 better. This CDR3 contains 14 residues. Germline CDR1 reads SGHVS; CDR2 reads FQNEAQ. CDR3: CASSLVSRPYEQYF. CDR3 sequence (DNA): TGTGCCAGCAGCTTAGTCTCCAGGCCTTACGAGCAGTACTTC.

This clone is a singleton in its sample. The rearrangement uses TRBV28 and TRBJ2-1, with TRBD1 as a possible D gene (5 bases). This CDR3 has 15 amino acids. Germline V gene sequence: CDR1 MDHEN, CDR2 SYDVKM. Trimming shortened V by 7 bases and J by 5 bases, and 18 bases separated the two germline ends. The CDR3 sequence: CASTLAQEQNNEQFF. Written as DNA, the CDR3 is TGTGCCAGCACCCTTGCACAGGAGCAGAACAATGAGCAGTTCTTC.

Of note for this clone: A read error may account for a junction end that differs from germline. This rearrangement joins TRBV6-4 to TRBJ2-1; D not resolved. CDR3 length equals 12 residues. Germline-derived CDR1 and CDR2 are MRHNA and SNTAGT. CDR3 sequence: CASSDSHNEQFF. CDR3 bases: TGTGCCAGCAGTGACTCCCACAATGAGCAGTTCTTC.

The chain employs TRBV28 and TRBJ2-7; 8 bases align to TRBD2. The V gene's germline CDR1 is MDHEN and CDR2 SYDVKM. V was clipped by 6 bases and J by 2 bases; unmatched bases: 9. The CDR3 length is 15 residues. The CDR3 protein is CASRGSGRGPYEQYF. The CDR3 nucleotides are TGTGCCAGCAGGGGAAGCGGGAGAGGCCCCTACGAGCAGTACTTC.

This chain uses TRBV5-1 with TRBJ2-6; D tentatively fits TRBD1 or TRBD2 (6 bases each). The CDR3 is 20 residues long. Germline-derived CDR1 and CDR2 are SGHRS and YFSETQ. Trimming took off 0 bases at V and 4 bases at J, with 23 bases between the two ends. The CDR3 region is CASSLGWGGTRKSGANVLTF. The CDR3 DNA is TGCGCCAGCAGCTTGGGTTGGGGCGGGACAAGGAAGTCCGGGGCCAACGTCCTGACTTTC. Complete variable domain (other parts from reference TRBV5-1 and TRBJ2-6): KAGVTQTPRYLIKTRGQQVTLSCSPISGHRSVSWYQQTPGQGLQFLFEYFSETQRNKGNFPGRFSGRQFSNSRSEMNVSTLELGDSALYLCASSLGWGGTRKSGANVLTFGAGSRLTVL.

This rearrangement joins TRBV11-3 to TRBJ2-7, with TRBD2 identical over 9 bases. This CDR3 comprises 15 residues. CDR1 SGHNT and CDR2 YENEEA come from the germline V gene. V shed 6 bases, J shed 0 bases, and the junction held 6 bases outside the gene matches. The chain's CDR3 is CASSMTSGSSYEQYF. In DNA form, the CDR3 reads TGTGCCAGCAGTATGACTAGCGGAAGCTCCTACGAGCAGTACTTC.

The V gene is TRBV28, the J gene TRBJ2-7; no clear D gene. The CDR3 has 15 amino acids. V shed 1 base and J shed 0 bases, with 10 bases lying between them. CDR1 MDHEN and CDR2 SYDVKM come from the germline V gene. This CDR3 reads CASSLLTDRSYEQYF. CDR3 nucleotides: TGTGCCAGCAGTTTATTAACAGATCGCTCCTACGAGCAGTACTTC.

To note about this clone: The sample carries other DNA sequences with the same CDR3. The genes are TRBV27 and TRBJ2-7; TRBD1 aligns across 7 bases. CDR1 MNHEY and CDR2 SMNVEV come from the germline V gene (reference sequence). V shed 4 bases and J 3 bases; nucleotides not matched to a gene: 3. The CDR3 length is 13 residues. Here the CDR3 DNA reads TGTGCCAGCAGTTCGGGACAGAGCTACGAGCAGTACTTC. This encodes CASSSGQSYEQYF.

The chain combines TRBV29-1 with TRBJ2-3; a possible D gene is TRBD1 (5 bases). V was clipped by 5 bases and J by 2 bases, with 17 bases between them. Germline V gene lookup returns CDR1 SQVTM and CDR2 ANQGSEA. There are 15 residues in the CDR3. DNA for the CDR3: TGCAGCGTTTTTTTTGGGGCGCGTTCCACAGATACGCAGTATTTT. Amino acids: CSVFFGARSTDTQYF.

The V gene is TRBV19, the J gene TRBJ1-1; 11 bases are shared with TRBD1. CDR3 length: 13 residues. CDR1 is LNHDA, CDR2 SQIVND, per germline (reference sequence). J was trimmed by 11 bases and V by 9 bases; bases with no gene match: 11. The chain's CDR3 is CASLGDRGERAFF. In DNA, the CDR3 is TGTGCCAGCCTAGGGGACAGGGGGGAGCGGGCTTTCTTT.

The chain uses TRBV27 and TRBJ2-7; 7 nucleotides agree with TRBD1. Germline values: CDR1 MNHEY, CDR2 SMNVEV (reference sequence). This CDR3 is built from 13 residues. After removal of 4 bases from V and 6 bases from J, the junction contained 6 bases not matched to a gene. The CDR3 coding sequence is TGTGCCAGCAGTTGGGACAGCTGGAGCGAGCAGTACTTC. Its translation is CASSWDSWSEQYF.

This clone was found once. The DNA of the CDR3 is TGTGCCAGTAGTACCAGGACACTACGCACAGATACGCAGTATTTT. This translates into CASSTRTLRTDTQYF. The rearrangement uses TRBV19 and TRBJ2-3; D is possibly TRBD1 (5 bases). CDR3 length: 15 amino acids. The germline V and J ends were trimmed by 4 bases and 1 base, with 12 bases remaining between them. Germline V CDR1 and CDR2: LNHDA, SQIVND (reference sequence).

This clone was counted a single time. V gene TRBV27 combines with J gene TRBJ2-3; the D gene is possibly TRBD2 (5 bases). This CDR3 has 13 residues. Trimming shortened V by 5 bases and J by 8 bases, and 14 bases separated the two germline ends. From germline, CDR1 is MNHEY and CDR2 SMNVEV (reference sequence). DNA of the CDR3: TGTGCCAGCAGTGGGGAGAGGCTGGGTACGCAGTATTTT. It codes for CASSGERLGTQYF.

The chain employs TRBV27 and TRBJ2-1, with D possibly called TRBD1 or TRBD2 (5 bases each). Trimming removed 6 bases from V and 4 bases from J, with 10 bases in between. The CDR3 is 13 amino acids. Germline V gene sequence: CDR1 MNHEY, CDR2 SMNVEV (reference sequence). The CDR3 sequence is CASSRGVYNEQFF. DNA of the CDR3: TGTGCCAGCAGCCGAGGGGTGTACAATGAGCAGTTCTTC.

The J gene is TRBJ1-2, the V gene TRBV4-1; D gene unclear. The CDR3 totals 12 residues. V was shortened by 5 bases and J by 3 bases, with 7 bases between the two germline ends. Germline values: CDR1 MGHRA, CDR2 YSYEKL. The CDR3 is CASSGVDYGYTF. The CDR3 DNA reads as TGCGCCAGCAGCGGGGTGGACTATGGCTACACCTTC.

V is TRBV14 and J is TRBJ2-7, with TRBD2 matching 7 bases. The V segment lost 4 bases and the J segment 6 bases; nucleotides outside the gene matches: 9. CDR1 SGHDN and CDR2 FVKESK come from the germline V gene. This CDR3 is 14 amino acids long. The CDR3 bases are TGTGCCAGCAGCCCCCAGGGACTACCGTCCGAGCAGTACTTC. Translation gives CASSPQGLPSEQYF.

The rearrangement uses TRBV29-1 and TRBJ2-7, with a possible D match to TRBD1 (5 bases). This CDR3 region has 15 residues. Germline lookup yields CDR1 SQVTM and CDR2 ANQGSEA. V was shortened by 6 bases and J by 2 bases, with 20 bases between the two germline ends. In nucleotides, the CDR3 is TGCAGCGTCAATATAGGGGTCGGGCTACCCTACGAGCAGTACTTC. It translates to CSVNIGVGLPYEQYF.

Here the CDR3 reads CASNQLAGHTDTQYF. The CDR3 DNA reads TGTGCCAGCAACCAACTCGCGGGCCACACAGATACGCAGTATTTT. The chain carries TRBV5-6 and TRBJ2-3, with D maybe TRBD2 (5 bases). Germline V lookup: CDR1 SGHDT, CDR2 YYEEEE. The V end was cut by 6 bases, the J end by 2 bases, with 16 bases between. The CDR3 consists of 15 residues.

The rearrangement links TRBV27 to TRBJ2-7, with unresolved D. The CDR3 runs 13 residues. Trimming left V 4 bases short and J 0 bases short, with 7 bases between. Germline V gene sequence: CDR1 MNHEY, CDR2 SMNVEV (reference sequence). DNA of the CDR3: TGTGCCAGCAGTTCGAGGAGCTCCTACGAGCAGTACTTC. This sequence encodes CASSSRSSYEQYF.

CDR3 DNA: TGTGCCACCAGCAGAGTGCGGGGGAATCACAACGAGCAGTACTTC. Its translation: CATSRVRGNHNEQYF. The chain is built from TRBV15 and TRBJ2-7; 7 nucleotides align to TRBD2. Per germline, CDR1 LNHNV and CDR2 YYDKDF (reference sequence). The CDR3 is 15 amino acids. Trimming cost V 1 base and J 5 bases; bases outside gene matches: 8.

This clone was observed once. The rearrangement uses TRBV11-2 and TRBJ1-4; D unresolved. Germline values: CDR1 SGHAT, CDR2 FQNNGV. This CDR3 comprises 14 residues. V was pared by 4 bases and J by 4 bases, with 10 bases between. CDR3 coding DNA: TGTGCCAGCAGCTCGACGGACGTTAATGAAAAACTGTTTTTT. Its translation is CASSSTDVNEKLFF.

The chain employs TRBV25-1 and TRBJ1-2, with no clear D. The ends were cut back, 4 bases at V and 8 bases at J, with 26 bases in the middle. The length of the CDR3 is 17 residues. Per the germline V gene, CDR1 is MGHDK and CDR2 is SYGVNS. The CDR3 DNA sequence: TGTGCCAGCAGTGCCACCCAGGACGGCTACTATATCGACGGCTACACCTTC. Protein sequence: CASSATQDGYYIDGYTF.

This chain connects TRBV28 to TRBJ1-1; D may be TRBD1 (5 bases). Trimming cost V 3 bases and J 4 bases, with 12 bases left between them. CDR1 and CDR2 from the germline V gene are MDHEN and SYDVKM. The CDR3 runs 14 residues. The CDR3 nucleotides are TGTGCCAGCAGTTTCGGGACCGTGGGCACTGAAGCTTTCTTT. Translating gives CASSFGTVGTEAFF.

The chain is built from TRBV27 and TRBJ1-1; 7 bases are a match to TRBD1. CDR3 size: 15 residues. Germline assignment: CDR1 MNHEY and CDR2 SMNVEV (reference sequence). Trimming cost V 2 bases and J 3 bases; bases outside gene matches: 6. This CDR3 is CASSLIRGGDTEAFF. As DNA, the CDR3 is TGTGCCAGCAGTTTAATTAGAGGGGGCGACACTGAAGCTTTCTTT.

This chain links TRBV21-1 with TRBJ1-4. TRBV21-1 is noted as a pseudogene. The CDR3 sequence is 19 residues long. CDR3 protein: CASSKTVCSFGVVDEKLFF. The DNA for the CDR3 is TGTGCCAGCAGCAAGACAGTGTGTTCTTTCGGGGTTGTTGATGAAAAACTGTTTTTT.